The rows below give T cell receptor beta chains drawn from one sample of a study of T-cell memory formation after mild COVID-19. One entry per CDR3 protein, called by TCRdb with MiXCR from the 5' RACE reads. The data hold approximately 410,000 distinct CDR3 sequences, with less than 25% observed a single time. The sequenced sample was PBMCs or a T cell subset sorted from them (not recorded which). These receptor sequences come from an adult woman who had mild COVID-19 (a few samples of this study predate the infection). Cell type and time point are not known. The conserved cysteine and the conserved F or W are not part of the CDR3 here. Each record gives: V gene, CDR3 protein.

TRBV5-1 | ASSFDVSLTYEQY
TRBV16 | ASSPNGGTGGANEQF
TRBV6-5 | ASRPGRNTDTQY
TRBV6-2/TRBV6-3 | ASSYSRGPMRNTEAF
TRBV7-9 | ASSPSAIQGTGELF
TRBV2 | ASSPLSGGDQETQY
TRBV5-6 | ASSSLGGTLEPQH
TRBV20-1 | SARDRSGTGYTEAF
TRBV5-6 | ASSSGTGYVTQY
TRBV5-6 | ASSLWLTEQY
TRBV4-1 | ASSQVVVDLNTEAF
TRBV7-9 | ASSKPTPGDIQY
TRBV2 | ASSDEGAQPQH
TRBV12-3/TRBV12-4 | ASRPGAGVQPQH
TRBV7-2 | ASSLDSAGGTYNEQF
TRBV5-1 | ASSLGQGRGYNEQF
TRBV12-3/TRBV12-4 | ASRHSGTGGRETQY
TRBV15 | ATSTPGRSSSGANVLT
TRBV9 | ASSVAWDPPDF
TRBV20-1 | SARAASGYNEQF
TRBV2 | ASIGFGLAQGRGYEQY
TRBV6-5 | ASSSAGGRGEQF
TRBV7-9 | ASSLGAASSDTQY
TRBV12-3/TRBV12-4 | ASSLAGARGYT
TRBV4-3 | ASSHSPPSFYGYT
TRBV27 | ASSLIQGSTDTQY
TRBV9 | ASSPTSGMLNEQF
TRBV7-9 | ASSLESGHEAF
TRBV5-6 | ASSLGSGLWNTEAF
TRBV11-3 | ASTSWGTPEAF
TRBV9 | ASSVEGVGVNEQF
TRBV7-2 | ASSLEPGRGGYT
TRBV7-6 | ASSSGLAGEETQY
TRBV7-2 | ASSLARTPTYEQY
TRBV11-1 | ASSPPGLEGGDEQF
TRBV12-3/TRBV12-4 | ASSDSPVAAYNEQF
TRBV11-2 | ASSQGSTVSYEQY
TRBV6-2/TRBV6-3 | ASLSGNRNTEAF
TRBV12-3/TRBV12-4 | ASSLALGVGGGQPQH
TRBV7-2 | ASSPTGTGGSEQY
TRBV15 | ATKRDRASNEQF
TRBV6-2/TRBV6-3 | ASSYLRTAYEQY
TRBV5-1 | ASSSGSGAGTISYEQY
TRBV9 | ASSANPSGTLWDGYT
TRBV18 | ASSPSGGTEAF
TRBV24-1 | ATSAQRGEQY
TRBV7-9 | ASSSGTSVNTGELF
TRBV27 | ASSPLAGPSYNEQF
TRBV6-6 | ASSYTSGANVLT
TRBV11-3 | ASSFVKREGPREQY
TRBV20-1 | SARDYSAGETIPQY